The present entry profiles one T cell receptor beta chain with its context. As yet, its antigen is unknown. The sort gate was single viable CD3+CD4+CD8-CD45RO+ cells for memory CD4+ T cells. After thawing, CD4+ T cells were positively selected. The data originate from a study of memory CD4+ T cells and cytomegalovirus serostatus. Study-level results: Of more than 150 reported CMV TCRbeta sequences, under 70 were found in memory CD4+ repertoires.

The CDR3 consists of 15 residues. V was cut by 3 bases and J by 2 bases, with 11 bases left in between. The germline V gene has CDR1 KGHSH and CDR2 LQKENI. Profiling relied on immunoSEQ multiplex PCR, and the TCRdb table lists in-frame clones only, not all of them. The profile shows 45,000 to 70,000 clones, under 90% of them singletons. This TCR came from an adult in good health and CMV-seronegative. Some clones in this sample may be carry-over from other donors' samples. The rearrangement joins TRBV18 to TRBJ1-5; D is ambiguous. The specimen was memory CD4+ T cells from blood. DNA for the CDR3: TGTGCCAGCTCACCCGGGTCTCTTCGCAATCAGCCCCAGCATTTT. This gives the protein CASSPGSLRNQPQHF.